The 7 T cell receptor beta chains below come from one sample, sequenced in a study of cytomegalovirus exposure and HLA in healthy donors (TCRdb year 2017). Libraries were constructed by the immunoSEQ multiplex PCR assay. TCRdb's version of the immuneACCESS table is confined to in-frame rearrangements and falls short of the full clone set. An unresolved V gene accounts for under half of the shortfall where checked; the remainder is of unknown origin. For this sample the table gives around 150,000 clones, of which roughly nine tenths were detected only once. Approximately 5% of the sample is in the top ten clones. The sample comprised PBMCs. The receptors originated from a woman in her 30s in good health and CMV-seronegative.

V gene TRBV4-2 combines with J gene TRBJ2-1; 10 bases match TRBD2. The CDR3 has 17 residues. With 0 bases clipped from V and 4 bases from J, the junction kept 6 bases outside the gene matches. Germline CDR1 reads LGHNA; CDR2 reads YNFKEQ. The CDR3 DNA is TGTGCCAGCAGCCAAGATCCGAGCGGGGGGGGGTACAATGAGCAGTTCTTC. Translation gives CASSQDPSGGGYNEQFF.

The chain couples TRBV9 to TRBJ2-3; possible D gene TRBD2, 6 bases. The CDR3 sequence is 17 residues long. The germline V and J ends were trimmed by 6 bases and 0 bases, with 20 bases remaining between them. In germline, CDR1 is SGDLS, CDR2 YYNGEE. The CDR3 DNA is TGTGCCAGCACTAACGGGCCGGGCGGGACTAGCACAGATACGCAGTATTTT. Protein sequence: CASTNGPGGTSTDTQYF.

V is TRBV11-2 and J is TRBJ2-5; 8 bases line up with TRBD1. This CDR3 is 13 amino acids long. J lost 5 bases, V lost 5 bases, and 4 bases had no gene match. Germline CDR1 and CDR2: SGHAT and FQNNGV. The CDR3: CASSNRDRETQYF. Here the CDR3 DNA reads TGTGCCAGCAGCAACCGGGACAGGGAGACCCAGTACTTC.

The V and J genes are TRBV6-6 and TRBJ1-2, with TRBD1 matching 8 bases. Germline V gives CDR1 MNHNY, CDR2 SVGAGI (reference sequence). The CDR3 totals 13 residues. J was trimmed by 6 bases and V by 6 bases; bases with no gene match: 6. In nucleotides, the CDR3 is TGTGCCAGCAGCATCCAGGGGGCCCATGGCTACACCTTC. Its translation: CASSIQGAHGYTF.

The genes are TRBV7-3 and TRBJ1-1; no reliable D call. The ends were cut back, 5 bases at V and 0 bases at J, with 7 bases in the middle. Germline CDR1 is SGHTA and CDR2 is FQGTGA. This CDR3 comprises 13 residues. The CDR3 DNA reads TGTGCCAGCAGCCAGTACGTGAACACTGAAGCTTTCTTT. Protein: CASSQYVNTEAFF.

The chain is built from TRBV6-5 and TRBJ1-1; D unresolved. The germline V gene has CDR1 MNHEY and CDR2 SVGAGI. The CDR3 is made up of 15 amino acids. The V end was cut by 0 bases, the J end by 4 bases, with 12 bases between. This CDR3 reads CASSYSDGVATEAFF. The DNA for the CDR3 is TGTGCCAGCAGTTACTCGGATGGGGTTGCCACTGAAGCTTTCTTT.

The rearrangement links TRBV27 to TRBJ2-7; perhaps TRBD2 as D (6 bases). Looked up from germline, CDR1 is MNHEY and CDR2 is SMNVEV (reference sequence). Trimming took off 6 bases at V and 2 bases at J, with 17 bases between the two ends. There are 15 residues in the CDR3. For the CDR3, the DNA is TGTGCCAGCAGCTCCGGGACTGCGTCCACCTACGAGCAGTACTTC. Its translation is CASSSGTASTYEQYF.